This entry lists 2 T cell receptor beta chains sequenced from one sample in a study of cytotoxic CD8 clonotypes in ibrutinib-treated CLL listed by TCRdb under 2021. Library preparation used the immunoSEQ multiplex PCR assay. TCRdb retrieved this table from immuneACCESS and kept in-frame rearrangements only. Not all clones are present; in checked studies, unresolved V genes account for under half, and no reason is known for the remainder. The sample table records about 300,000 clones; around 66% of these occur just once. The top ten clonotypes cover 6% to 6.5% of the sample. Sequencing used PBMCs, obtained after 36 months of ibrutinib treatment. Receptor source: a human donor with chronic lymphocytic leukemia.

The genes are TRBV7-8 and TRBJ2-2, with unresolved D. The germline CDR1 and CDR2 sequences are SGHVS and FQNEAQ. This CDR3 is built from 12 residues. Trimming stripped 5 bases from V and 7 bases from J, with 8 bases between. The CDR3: CASSTKGGELFF. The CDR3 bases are TGTGCCAGCAGCACTAAGGGCGGGGAGCTGTTTTTT.

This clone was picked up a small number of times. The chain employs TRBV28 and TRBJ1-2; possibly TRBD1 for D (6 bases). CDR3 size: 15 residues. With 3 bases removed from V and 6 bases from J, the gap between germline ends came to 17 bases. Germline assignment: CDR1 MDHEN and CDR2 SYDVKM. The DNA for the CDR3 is TGTGCCAGCAGTTTCTTGGACAGAACCCTACATGGCTACACCTTC. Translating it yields CASSFLDRTLHGYTF.